The TCR beta chain described here comes from a study of blood T cell repertoires in COVID-19. V trimming: 5 bases; J trimming: 2 bases; junction bases outside the gene matches: 3. CDR3 size: 14 residues. Germline CDR1 is SGHTA and CDR2 is FQGTGA. Here immunoSEQ multiplex PCR was the method, and the copy in TCRdb shows in-frame clones only, minus some. The table lists about 260,000 clones, around 87% of them singletons. Sample: peripheral blood. This clonotype was obtained from a woman aged 50 to 65 with acute or convalescent COVID-19. The chain is built from TRBV7-3 and TRBJ2-7, with 10 bases lining up with TRBD1. CDR3 region: CASSRDRGAYEQYF. The CDR3 region has the DNA TGTGCCAGCAGCAGGGACAGGGGAGCCTACGAGCAGTACTTC. Full variable domain (remainder filled in from reference TRBV7-3 and TRBJ2-7): GAGVSQTPSNKVTEKGKYVELRCDPISGHTALYWYRQSLGQGPEFLIYFQGTGAADDSGLPNDRFFAVRPEGSVSTLKIQRTERGDSAVYLCASSRDRGAYEQYFGPGTRLTVT.